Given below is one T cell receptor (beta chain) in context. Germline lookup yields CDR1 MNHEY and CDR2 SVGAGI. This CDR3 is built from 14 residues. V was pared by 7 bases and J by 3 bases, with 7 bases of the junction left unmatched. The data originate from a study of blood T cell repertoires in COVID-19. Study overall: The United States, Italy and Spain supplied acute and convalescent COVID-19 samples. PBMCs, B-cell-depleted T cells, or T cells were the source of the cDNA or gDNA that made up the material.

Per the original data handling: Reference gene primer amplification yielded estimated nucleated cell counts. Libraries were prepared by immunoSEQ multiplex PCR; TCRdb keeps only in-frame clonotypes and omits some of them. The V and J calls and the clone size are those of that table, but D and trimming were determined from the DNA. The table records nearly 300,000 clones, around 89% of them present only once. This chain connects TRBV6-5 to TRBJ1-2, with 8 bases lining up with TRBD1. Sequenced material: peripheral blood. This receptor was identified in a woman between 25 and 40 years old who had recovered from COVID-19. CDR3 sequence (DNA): TGTGCCAGCAATAGGGACAGGAGCTACTATGGCTACACCTTC. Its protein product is CASNRDRSYYGYTF.